One and the same sample provided the 24 T cell receptor beta chains below, sequenced in a study of blood T cells in healthy people across ages. The second PCR ran about 6 to 12 cycles with a sample-barcoded 5' primer and J-beta primers. From the 5' RACE reads, TCRdb called clonotypes with MiXCR, one entry per CDR3 protein. The sample holds about 1.7 million distinct CDR3 sequences, about 28% seen once. The sample comprised blood. These receptor sequences come from a woman in her twenties or thirties in good health.

This clonotype appeared many times. V is TRBV5-1 and J is TRBJ2-5; TRBD2 is a possible D gene (6 bases). The CDR3 has 14 amino acids. The ends were cut back, 4 bases at V and 3 bases at J, with 13 bases in the middle. Per germline, CDR1 SGHRS and CDR2 YFSETQ. The CDR3 DNA follows: TGCGCCAGCAGCGAGGGCGGGGTTAAAGAGACCCAGTACTTC. Protein product: CASSEGGVKETQYF. The whole variable domain, remainder taken from reference TRBV5-1 and TRBJ2-5, is KAGVTQTPRYLIKTRGQQVTLSCSPISGHRSVSWYQQTPGQGLQFLFEYFSETQRNKGNFPGRFSGRQFSNSRSEMNVSTLELGDSALYLCASSEGGVKETQYFGPGTRLLVL.

This chain links TRBV10-1 with TRBJ2-2; D not resolved. In germline, CDR1 is WNHNN, CDR2 SYGVQD (reference sequence). Between the trimmed V and J ends, which lost 6 bases and 2 bases, there was a span of 10 bases. CDR3 length: 14 residues. The CDR3 sequence is CASSVDPNTGELFF. In DNA, the CDR3 is TGCGCCAGCAGCGTTGACCCTAACACCGGGGAGCTGTTTTTT.

The chain uses TRBV4-1 and TRBJ2-4; weak D call: TRBD1 (5 bases). With 4 bases removed from V and 2 bases from J, the gap between germline ends came to 9 bases. Looked up from germline, CDR1 is MGHRA and CDR2 is YSYEKL. CDR3 length: 14 residues. Here the CDR3 reads CASSPQGTKNIQYF. The CDR3 nucleotides read TGCGCCAGCAGCCCCCAGGGTACCAAAAACATTCAGTACTTC.

This clonotype was counted a few times. V usage is TRBV24-1 and J usage is TRBJ2-5; D is possibly TRBD1 or TRBD2 (5 bases each). The CDR3 length is 12 residues. Germline-derived CDR1 and CDR2 are KGHDR and SFDVKD. V gave up 7 bases and J gave up 3 bases, with 8 bases separating them. CDR3 sequence: CATSGTEETQYF. CDR3 bases: TGTGCCACCAGCGGGACGGAAGAGACCCAGTACTTC.

This clonotype was counted a few times. The chain links TRBV15 to TRBJ2-3, with D hard to call. This CDR3 region has 15 residues. From germline, CDR1 is LNHNV and CDR2 YYDKDF (reference sequence). With 1 base removed from V and 1 base from J, the gap between germline ends came to 9 bases. DNA for the CDR3: TGTGCCACCAGCAGAGGCCGGGCCGGCACAGATACGCAGTATTTT. Residues: CATSRGRAGTDTQYF.

The table lists this clonotype with many counts. The V call is TRBV20-1, the J call TRBJ1-2; the D gene is possibly TRBD1 (5 bases). Trimming shortened V by 0 bases and J by 8 bases, and 16 bases separated the two germline ends. Germline assignment: CDR1 DFQATT and CDR2 SNEGSKA (reference sequence). This CDR3 comprises 14 residues. The CDR3 DNA sequence: TGCAGTGCTAGAGATACACAGGTCGGGTACGGCTACACCTTC. This translates into CSARDTQVGYGYTF.

The sample holds a few counts of this clonotype. At one end the junction does not follow the germline gene, possibly because of a read error. This sequence joins TRBV7-9 and TRBJ2-7; D may be TRBD1 (6 bases). This CDR3 is built from 16 residues. The germline V gene has CDR1 SEHNR and CDR2 FQNEAQ (reference sequence). CDR3 sequence: CAGSLVGQPYSYEQYF. The CDR3 nucleotides read TGTGCCGGCAGCTTAGTCGGACAGCCCTACTCCTACGAGCAGTACTTC.

At least ten counts were recorded for this clonotype. V usage is TRBV7-9 and J usage is TRBJ2-7; weak D call: TRBD1 (7 bases). Germline-derived CDR1 and CDR2 are SEHNR and FQNEAQ (reference sequence). V dropped 4 bases and J dropped 1 base, with 14 bases sitting between them. The CDR3 loop spans 15 amino acids. CDR3 loop: CASSWRDSPSYEQYF. The CDR3 bases are TGTGCCAGCAGCTGGAGGGACAGCCCTTCCTACGAGCAGTACTTC.

CDR3 DNA: TGTGCCAGCAGTTTATTGTCTAGCGGGGGGGCCGGTGGGACCCAGTACTTC. It specifies CASSLLSSGGAGGTQYF. The chain couples TRBV12-3 or TRBV12-4 to TRBJ2-7, with 12 nucleotides matching TRBD2. The end of the DNA fits TRBJ2-5 better, so the J call may be wrong. The CDR3 length is 17 residues.

The J gene is TRBJ2-1, the V gene TRBV28; tentative D call: TRBD1 (7 bases). Germline V gene sequence: CDR1 MDHEN, CDR2 SYDVKM. The CDR3 is 15 amino acids. The V gene lost 4 bases and the J gene lost 8 bases, with 18 bases spanning the gap. CDR3 region: CASSSPGGKHHEQFF. DNA for the CDR3: TGTGCCAGCAGTTCCCCAGGGGGGAAACACCATGAGCAGTTCTTC.

This clonotype was counted between two and nine times. The genes are TRBV3-1 and TRBJ2-7; 12 nucleotides line up with TRBD2. This CDR3 has 15 amino acids. Germline assignment: CDR1 LGHDT and CDR2 YNNKEL (reference sequence). Losses at the gene ends were 6 bases for V and 4 bases for J; bases not matched to a gene: 7. The CDR3 reads CASSPFGLAGYEQYF. CDR3 DNA: TGTGCCAGCAGTCCTTTCGGACTAGCGGGGTACGAGCAGTACTTC.

This clonotype has more than one count but fewer than ten. The chain couples TRBV10-3 to TRBJ2-5; 9 bases agree with TRBD2. The V segment lost 8 bases and the J segment 4 bases; nucleotides outside the gene matches: 5. The CDR3 is made up of 13 amino acids. From germline, CDR1 is ENHRY and CDR2 SYGVKD. The CDR3 reads CAIGASGAETQYF. CDR3 coding DNA: TGTGCCATCGGCGCTAGCGGGGCAGAGACCCAGTACTTC.

This clonotype was detected only a few times. This chain joins TRBV7-2 and TRBJ1-6; maybe TRBD1 (5 bases). This CDR3 region has 15 residues. In germline, CDR1 is SGHTA, CDR2 FQGNSA. V shed 6 bases and J shed 8 bases, with 17 bases lying between them. The CDR3, as DNA: TGTGCCAGCAGTCGACCAGGGAGGCCCTATTCACCCCTCCACTTT. Translation: CASSRPGRPYSPLHF.

The V gene is TRBV24-1, the J gene TRBJ2-1; 10 bases fit TRBD2. V dropped 1 base and J dropped 8; count of bases not matched to a gene: 7. CDR1 and CDR2 (germline): KGHDR, SFDVKD. CDR3 size: 16 residues. The CDR3 sequence is CATSDFEAGGPDEQFF. CDR3 sequence (DNA): TGTGCCACCAGTGATTTTGAAGCGGGGGGGCCTGATGAGCAGTTCTTC.

The rearrangement uses TRBV7-9 and TRBJ2-3, with 7 positions matching TRBD2. CDR3 size: 17 residues. After removal of 0 bases from V and 2 bases from J, the junction contained 8 bases not matched to a gene. Germline lookup yields CDR1 SEHNR and CDR2 FQNEAQ (reference sequence). In nucleotides, the CDR3 is TGTGCCAGCAGCTTAGCGTCGCGGGAGCTCTACACAGATACGCAGTATTTT. As protein: CASSLASRELYTDTQYF.

This clonotype was detected many times. This chain uses TRBV12-3 or TRBV12-4 with TRBJ2-7; tentatively, D is TRBD1 or TRBD2 (5 bases each). V was shortened by 8 bases and J by 5 bases, with 16 bases between the two germline ends. The CDR3 spans 13 residues. The DNA of the CDR3 is TGTGCCAGCCTCGAACTCAGGGAGAACGAGCAGTACTTC. Its translation is CASLELRENEQYF.

The CDR3 region is CSARAPSSGGETQFF. CDR3 sequence (DNA): TGCAGTGCTAGAGCCCCCTCTAGCGGTGGGGAGACCCAGTTCTTC. The J gene is TRBJ2-1, the V gene TRBV20-1; 7 bases align to TRBD2. Germline V gene lookup returns CDR1 DFQATT and CDR2 SNEGSKA (reference sequence). The CDR3 covers 15 residues. With V trimmed by 1 base and J by 13 bases, 16 bases remained unmatched.

The rearrangement links TRBV5-1 to TRBJ2-3, with D tentatively TRBD1 or TRBD2 (6 bases each). Germline values: CDR1 SGHRS, CDR2 YFSETQ. Between the trimmed V and J ends, which lost 6 bases and 3 bases, there was a span of 20 bases. The CDR3 length is 16 residues. The CDR3 sequence is CASTRGKGGWTDTQYF. CDR3 nucleotide sequence: TGCGCCAGCACGCGAGGAAAGGGGGGATGGACAGATACGCAGTATTTT.

The CDR3 coding sequence is TGCAGCGTTGGAGCCGTAGGGGGCGCGTCCCACGAGCAGTACTTC. Translating it yields CSVGAVGGASHEQYF. The gene calls are TRBV29-1 and TRBJ2-4; TRBD1 aligns across 7 bases. Matching the DNA end better, TRBJ2-7 makes the J call doubtful. The CDR3 length is 15 residues. From germline, CDR1 is SQVTM and CDR2 ANQGSEA.

This clonotype was recorded a few times. The chain joins TRBV6-6 to TRBJ2-6; no reliable D call. V gave up 7 bases and J gave up 0 bases, with 10 bases separating them. Germline V gene data show CDR1 as MNHNY and CDR2 as SVGAGI (reference sequence). The CDR3 length is 15 residues. The CDR3 region is CASTHLGSGANVLTF. CDR3 sequence (DNA): TGTGCCAGCACCCACCTAGGCTCTGGGGCCAACGTCCTGACTTTC.

The chain employs TRBV2 and TRBJ1-1, with D hard to call. Trimming removed 4 bases from V and 9 bases from J, with 9 bases in between. There are 11 residues in the CDR3. The germline V gene encodes CDR1 SNHLY and CDR2 FYNNEI. Here the CDR3 reads CASSARRQAFF. Here the CDR3 DNA reads TGTGCCAGCAGTGCCCGAAGGCAAGCTTTCTTT.

In the case of this clonotype: The junction shows a germline mismatch at one end, possibly a read error. This chain connects TRBV4-2 to TRBJ2-6; perhaps TRBD1 as D (6 bases). CDR3 length equals 17 residues. Germline CDR1 and CDR2: LGHNA and YNFKEQ. CDR3 in amino acids: CASSQPGQSSWANALTF. CDR3 sequence (DNA): TGTGCCAGCAGCCAGCCGGGACAAAGCTCTTGGGCCAACGCCCTGACTTTC.

This clonotype was picked up a small number of times. Just one base apart from a much larger clone, this may be a read error. The gene calls are TRBV29-1 and TRBJ2-7; 9 positions match TRBD1. Germline CDR1 SQVTM, CDR2 ANQGSEA. J lost 3 bases, V lost 7 bases, and 4 bases had no gene match. The CDR3 loop spans 12 amino acids. CDR3 sequence reads: CSGGTGIYEQYF. DNA for the CDR3: TGCAGCGGGGGGACAGGGATCTACGAGCAGTACTTC.

This chain links TRBV18 with TRBJ1-1, with D uncertain. The V gene lost 6 bases and the J gene lost 8 bases, with 10 bases spanning the gap. Looked up from germline, CDR1 is KGHSH and CDR2 is LQKENI. The CDR3 is 11 residues long. CDR3 DNA sequence: TGTGCCAGCTCGCAAATGGGGGAAGCTTTCTTT. Translating it yields CASSQMGEAFF.